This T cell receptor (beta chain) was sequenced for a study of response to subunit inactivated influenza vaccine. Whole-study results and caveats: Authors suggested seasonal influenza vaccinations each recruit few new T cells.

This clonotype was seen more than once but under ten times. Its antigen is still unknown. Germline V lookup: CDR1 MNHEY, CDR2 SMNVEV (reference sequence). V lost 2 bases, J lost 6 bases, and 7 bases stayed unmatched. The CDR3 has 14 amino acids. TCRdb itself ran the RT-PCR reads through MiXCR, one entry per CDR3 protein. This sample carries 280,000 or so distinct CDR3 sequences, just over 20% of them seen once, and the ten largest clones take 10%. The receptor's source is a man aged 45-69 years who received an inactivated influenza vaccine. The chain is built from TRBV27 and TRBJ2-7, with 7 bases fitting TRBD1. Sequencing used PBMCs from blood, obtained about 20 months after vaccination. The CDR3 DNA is TGTGCCAGCAGTTTAACCGTTGAGGGGGCCGAGCAGTACTTC. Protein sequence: CASSLTVEGAEQYF.